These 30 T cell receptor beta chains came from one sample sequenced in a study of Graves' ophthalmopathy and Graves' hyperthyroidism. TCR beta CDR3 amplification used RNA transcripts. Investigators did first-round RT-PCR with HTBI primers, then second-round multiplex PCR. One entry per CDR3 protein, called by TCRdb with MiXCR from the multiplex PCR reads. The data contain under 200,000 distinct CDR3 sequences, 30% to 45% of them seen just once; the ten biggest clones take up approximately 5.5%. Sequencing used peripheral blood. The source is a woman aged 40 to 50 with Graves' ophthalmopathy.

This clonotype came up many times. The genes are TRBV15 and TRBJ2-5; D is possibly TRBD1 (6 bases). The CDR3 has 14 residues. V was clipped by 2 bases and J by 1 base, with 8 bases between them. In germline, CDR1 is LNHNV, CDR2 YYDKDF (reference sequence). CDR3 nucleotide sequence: TGTGCCACCAGCAGACAGGGGAGCCAAGAGACCCAGTACTTC. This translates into CATSRQGSQETQYF.

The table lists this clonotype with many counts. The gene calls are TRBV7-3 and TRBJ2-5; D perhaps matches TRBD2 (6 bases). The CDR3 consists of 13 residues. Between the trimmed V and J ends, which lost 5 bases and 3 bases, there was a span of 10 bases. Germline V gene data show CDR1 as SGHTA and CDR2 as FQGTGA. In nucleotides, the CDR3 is TGTGCCAGCAGCCGTAGCGGCAAAGAGACCCAGTACTTC. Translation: CASSRSGKETQYF. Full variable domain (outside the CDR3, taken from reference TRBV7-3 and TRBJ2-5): GAGVSQTPSNKVTEKGKYVELRCDPISGHTALYWYRQSLGQGPEFLIYFQGTGAADDSGLPNDRFFAVRPEGSVSTLKIQRTERGDSAVYLCASSRSGKETQYFGPGTRLLVL.

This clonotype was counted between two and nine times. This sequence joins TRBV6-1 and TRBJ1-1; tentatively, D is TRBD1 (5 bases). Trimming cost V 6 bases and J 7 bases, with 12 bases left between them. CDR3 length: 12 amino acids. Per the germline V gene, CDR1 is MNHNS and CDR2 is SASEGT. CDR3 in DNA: TGTGCCAGCAGCCTCTCCGGGGGTGAAGCTTTCTTT. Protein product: CASSLSGGEAFF.

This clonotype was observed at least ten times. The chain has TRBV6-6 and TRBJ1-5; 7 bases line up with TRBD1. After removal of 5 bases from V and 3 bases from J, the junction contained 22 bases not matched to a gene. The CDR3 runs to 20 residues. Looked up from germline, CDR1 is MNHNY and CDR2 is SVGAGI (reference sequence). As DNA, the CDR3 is TGTGCCAGCAGTCCAATGGGTGGGACAGACATACCGGGGGACAATCAGCCCCAGCATTTT. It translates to CASSPMGGTDIPGDNQPQHF.

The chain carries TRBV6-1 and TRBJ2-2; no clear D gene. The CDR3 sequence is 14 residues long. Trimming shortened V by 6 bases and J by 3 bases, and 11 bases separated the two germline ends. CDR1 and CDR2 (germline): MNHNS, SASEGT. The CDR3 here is CASSLDGYTGELFF. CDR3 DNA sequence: TGTGCCAGCAGCCTCGACGGTTACACCGGGGAGCTGTTTTTT.

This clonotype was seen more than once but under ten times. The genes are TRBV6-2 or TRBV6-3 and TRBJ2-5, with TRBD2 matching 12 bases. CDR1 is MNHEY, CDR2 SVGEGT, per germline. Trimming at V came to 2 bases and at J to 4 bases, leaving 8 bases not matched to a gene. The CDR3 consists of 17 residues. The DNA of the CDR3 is TGTGCCAGCAGTTACGCACTAGCGGGGGGCCGTCGAGAGACCCAGTACTTC. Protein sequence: CASSYALAGGRRETQYF.

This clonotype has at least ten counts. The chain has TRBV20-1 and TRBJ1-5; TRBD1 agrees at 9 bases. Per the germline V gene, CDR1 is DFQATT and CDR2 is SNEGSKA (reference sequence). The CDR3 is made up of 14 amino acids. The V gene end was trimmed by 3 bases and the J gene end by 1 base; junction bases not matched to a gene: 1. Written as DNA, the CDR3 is TGCAGTGCTAGGGGGACAGGGAGCAATCAGCCCCAGCATTTT. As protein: CSARGTGSNQPQHF.

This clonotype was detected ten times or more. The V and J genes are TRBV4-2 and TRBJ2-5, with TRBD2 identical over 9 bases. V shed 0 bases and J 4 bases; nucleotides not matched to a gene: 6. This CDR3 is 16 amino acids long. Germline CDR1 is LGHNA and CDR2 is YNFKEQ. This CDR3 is CASSQDKAGGAETQYF. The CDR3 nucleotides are TGTGCCAGCAGCCAAGACAAGGCGGGGGGGGCAGAGACCCAGTACTTC.

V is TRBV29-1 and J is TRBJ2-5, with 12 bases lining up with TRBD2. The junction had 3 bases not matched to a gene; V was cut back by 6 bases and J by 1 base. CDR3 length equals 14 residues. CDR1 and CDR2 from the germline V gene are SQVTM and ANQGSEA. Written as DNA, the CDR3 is TGCAGCGTCAAGACTAGCGGGGGCCAAGAGACCCAGTACTTC. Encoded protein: CSVKTSGGQETQYF.

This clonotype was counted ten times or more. The CDR3: CSARDPRSRSYEQYF. Written as DNA, the CDR3 is TGCAGTGCTAGAGACCCCCGCTCGCGCTCCTACGAGCAGTACTTC. The chain employs TRBV20-1 and TRBJ2-7; D unresolved. V was clipped by 0 bases and J by 0 bases, with 12 bases between them. The CDR3 length is 15 residues. CDR1 and CDR2 from the germline V gene are DFQATT and SNEGSKA (reference sequence).

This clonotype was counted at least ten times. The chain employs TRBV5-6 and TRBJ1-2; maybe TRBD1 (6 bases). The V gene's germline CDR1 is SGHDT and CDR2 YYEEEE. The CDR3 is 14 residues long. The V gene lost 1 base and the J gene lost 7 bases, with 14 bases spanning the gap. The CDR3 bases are TGTGCCAGCAGCTTGTCTACAGGGCTTAGTGGCTACACCTTC. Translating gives CASSLSTGLSGYTF.

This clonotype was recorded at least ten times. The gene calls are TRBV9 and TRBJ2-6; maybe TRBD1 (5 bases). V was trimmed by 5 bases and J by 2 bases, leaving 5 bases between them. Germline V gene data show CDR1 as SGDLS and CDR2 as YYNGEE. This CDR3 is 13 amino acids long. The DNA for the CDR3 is TGTGCCAGCAGAGGGGCTGGGGCCAACGTCCTGACTTTC. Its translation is CASRGAGANVLTF.

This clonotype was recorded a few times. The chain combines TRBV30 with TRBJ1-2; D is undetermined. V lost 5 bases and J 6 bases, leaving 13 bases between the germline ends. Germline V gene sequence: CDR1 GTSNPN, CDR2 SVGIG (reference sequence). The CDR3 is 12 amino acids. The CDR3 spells CAWAGRRDGYTF. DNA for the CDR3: TGTGCCTGGGCTGGGAGAAGAGATGGCTACACCTTC.

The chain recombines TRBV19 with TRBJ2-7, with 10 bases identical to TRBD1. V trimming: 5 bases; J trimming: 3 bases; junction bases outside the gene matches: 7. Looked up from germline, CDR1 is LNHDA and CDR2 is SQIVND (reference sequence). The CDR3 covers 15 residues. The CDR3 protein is CASSGAGTGVYEQYF. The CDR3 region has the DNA TGTGCCAGTAGTGGCGCCGGGACAGGGGTCTACGAGCAGTACTTC.

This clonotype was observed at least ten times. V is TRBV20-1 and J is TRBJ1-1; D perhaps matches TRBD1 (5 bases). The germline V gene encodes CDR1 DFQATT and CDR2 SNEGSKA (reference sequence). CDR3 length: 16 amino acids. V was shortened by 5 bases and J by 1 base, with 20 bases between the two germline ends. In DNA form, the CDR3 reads TGCAGTGCTTCAGGACAAGCCAGGTTGCGGAACACTGAAGCTTTCTTT. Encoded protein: CSASGQARLRNTEAFF.

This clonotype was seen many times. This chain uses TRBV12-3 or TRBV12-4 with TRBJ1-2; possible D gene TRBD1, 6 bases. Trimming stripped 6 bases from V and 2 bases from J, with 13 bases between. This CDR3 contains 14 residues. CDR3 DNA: TGTGCCAGCAGCCGAGCGACAGGAAACTATGGCTACACCTTC. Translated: CASSRATGNYGYTF.

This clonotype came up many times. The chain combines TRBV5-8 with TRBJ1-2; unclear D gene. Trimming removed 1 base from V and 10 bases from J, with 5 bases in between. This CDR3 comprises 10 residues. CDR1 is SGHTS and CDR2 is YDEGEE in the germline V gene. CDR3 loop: CASSLFAYTF. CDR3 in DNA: TGTGCCAGCAGCTTGTTTGCCTACACCTTC. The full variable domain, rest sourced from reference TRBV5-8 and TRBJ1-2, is EAGVTQSPTHLIKTRGQQATLRCSPISGHTSVYWYQQALGLGLQFLLWYDEGEERNRGNFPPRFSGRQFPNYSSELNVNALELEDSALYLCASSLFAYTFGSGTRLTVV.

The CDR3 region is CASSLRTRTQYF. The CDR3, as DNA: TGTGCCAGCAGCCTCCGTACGCGGACCCAGTACTTC. The chain links TRBV28 to TRBJ2-5; D unresolved. This CDR3 region has 12 residues. Deletions cut 6 bases from V and 7 bases from J, with 12 bases between. Germline lookup yields CDR1 MDHEN and CDR2 SYDVKM.

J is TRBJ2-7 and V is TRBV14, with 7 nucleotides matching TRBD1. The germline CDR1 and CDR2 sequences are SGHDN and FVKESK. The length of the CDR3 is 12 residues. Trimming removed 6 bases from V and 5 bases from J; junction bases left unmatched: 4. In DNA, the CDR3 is TGTGCCAGCAGACCGACAGGGAACGAGCAGTACTTC. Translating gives CASRPTGNEQYF.

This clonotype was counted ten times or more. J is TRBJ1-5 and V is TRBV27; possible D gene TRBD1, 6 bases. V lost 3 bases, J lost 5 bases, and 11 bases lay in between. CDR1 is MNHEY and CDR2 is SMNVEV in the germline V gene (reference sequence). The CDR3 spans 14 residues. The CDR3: CASSFRGADQPQHF. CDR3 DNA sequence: TGTGCCAGCAGTTTTCGGGGGGCTGATCAGCCCCAGCATTTT.

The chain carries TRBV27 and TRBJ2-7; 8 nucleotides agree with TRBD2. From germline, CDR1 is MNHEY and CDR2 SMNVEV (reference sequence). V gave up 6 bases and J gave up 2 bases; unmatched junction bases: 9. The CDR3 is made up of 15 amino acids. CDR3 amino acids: CASSLIAGSPYEQYF. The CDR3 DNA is TGTGCCAGCAGCCTTATAGCGGGAAGCCCCTACGAGCAGTACTTC.

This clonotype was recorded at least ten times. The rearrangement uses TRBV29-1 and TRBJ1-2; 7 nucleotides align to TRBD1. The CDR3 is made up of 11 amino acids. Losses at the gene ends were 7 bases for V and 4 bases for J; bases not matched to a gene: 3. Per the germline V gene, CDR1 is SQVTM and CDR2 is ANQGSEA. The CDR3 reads CSGDSSYGYTF. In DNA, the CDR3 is TGCAGCGGGGACAGTTCCTATGGCTACACCTTC.

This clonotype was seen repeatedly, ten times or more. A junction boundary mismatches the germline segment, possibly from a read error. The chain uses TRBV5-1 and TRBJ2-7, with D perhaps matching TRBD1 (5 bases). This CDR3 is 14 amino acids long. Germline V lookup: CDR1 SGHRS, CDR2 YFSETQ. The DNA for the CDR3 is TGTGCCAGCAGGCCAGGGCAGGGTGCCTACGAGCAGTACTTC. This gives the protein CASRPGQGAYEQYF.

The CDR3 bases are TGTGCCAGCAGTCCGCGCGGGACAGGGCTGGACGAGCAGTACTTC. Translated: CASSPRGTGLDEQYF. The V and J genes are TRBV11-1 and TRBJ2-7, with 9 positions matching TRBD1. Per germline, CDR1 SGHAT and CDR2 FQDESV (reference sequence). V dropped 6 bases and J dropped 5; count of bases not matched to a gene: 11. There are 15 residues in the CDR3. The full variable domain, in which reference TRBV11-1 and TRBJ2-7 provide the parts outside the CDR3, is EAEVAQSPRYKITEKSQAVAFWCDPISGHATLYWYRQILGQGPELLVQFQDESVVDDSQLPKDRFSAERLKGVDSTLKIQPAELGDSAMYLCASSPRGTGLDEQYFGPGTRLTVT.

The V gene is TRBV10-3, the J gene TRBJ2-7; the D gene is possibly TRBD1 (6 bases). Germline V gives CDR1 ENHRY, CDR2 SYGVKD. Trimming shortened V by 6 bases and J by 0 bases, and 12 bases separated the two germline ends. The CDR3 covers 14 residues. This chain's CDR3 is CAISKDSSSYEQYF. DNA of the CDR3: TGTGCCATCAGCAAGGACAGCAGCTCCTACGAGCAGTACTTC.

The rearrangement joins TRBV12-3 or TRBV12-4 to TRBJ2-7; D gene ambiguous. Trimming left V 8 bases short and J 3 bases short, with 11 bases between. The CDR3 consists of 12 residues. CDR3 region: CASRVSDYEQYF. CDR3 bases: TGTGCCAGCCGGGTAAGCGACTACGAGCAGTACTTC.

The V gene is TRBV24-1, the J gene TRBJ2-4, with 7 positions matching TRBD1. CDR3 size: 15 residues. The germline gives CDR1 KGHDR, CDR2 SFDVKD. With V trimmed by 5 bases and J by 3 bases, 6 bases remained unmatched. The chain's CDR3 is CATSGIGGGKNIQYF. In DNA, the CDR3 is TGTGCCACCAGTGGAATAGGGGGCGGCAAAAACATTCAGTACTTC.

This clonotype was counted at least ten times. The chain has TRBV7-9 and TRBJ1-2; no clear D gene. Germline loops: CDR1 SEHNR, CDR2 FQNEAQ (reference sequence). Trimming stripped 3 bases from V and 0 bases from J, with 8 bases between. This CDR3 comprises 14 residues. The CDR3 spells CASSLVPANYGYTF. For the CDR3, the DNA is TGTGCCAGCAGCTTGGTTCCGGCTAACTATGGCTACACCTTC.

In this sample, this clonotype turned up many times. CDR3 coding DNA: TGTGCCAGCAGTCTAAACCGGGACAGGGTGGCGGACTACACCTTC. This sequence encodes CASSLNRDRVADYTF. V usage is TRBV6-2 or TRBV6-3 and J usage is TRBJ1-2, with 9 bases lining up with TRBD1. Trimming cost V 5 bases and J 10 bases; bases outside gene matches: 14. CDR3 length: 15 residues. Germline V gene sequence: CDR1 MNHEY, CDR2 SVGEGT.

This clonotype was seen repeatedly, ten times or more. CDR3 loop: CASSLEFRSGGNQETQYF. Here the CDR3 DNA reads TGTGCCAGCAGCTTAGAGTTTCGCTCGGGGGGAAACCAAGAGACCCAGTACTTC. The chain employs TRBV11-2 and TRBJ2-5, with 7 bases aligning to TRBD2. Per germline, CDR1 SGHAT and CDR2 FQNNGV. This CDR3 spans 18 amino acids. V trimming: 0 bases; J trimming: 0 bases; junction bases outside the gene matches: 10.